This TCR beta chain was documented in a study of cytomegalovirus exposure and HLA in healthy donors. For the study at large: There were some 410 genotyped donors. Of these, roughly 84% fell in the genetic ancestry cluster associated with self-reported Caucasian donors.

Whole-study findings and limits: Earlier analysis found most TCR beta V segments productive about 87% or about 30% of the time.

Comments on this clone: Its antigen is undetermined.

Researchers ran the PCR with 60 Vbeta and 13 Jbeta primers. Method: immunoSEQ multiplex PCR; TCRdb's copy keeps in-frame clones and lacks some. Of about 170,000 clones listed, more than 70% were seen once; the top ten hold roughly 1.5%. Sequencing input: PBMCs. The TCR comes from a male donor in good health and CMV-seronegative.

The CDR3 protein is CASSLNSGTGNTGELFF. CDR3 bases: TGTGCCAGCAGCTTAAATTCCGGGACAGGGAACACCGGGGAGCTGTTTTTT. The gene calls are TRBV9 and TRBJ2-2, with 8 bases identical to TRBD1. The V and J ends lost 4 bases and 1 base, in that order; junction bases with no gene match: 9. The CDR3 is 17 amino acids. CDR1 and CDR2 (germline): SGDLS, YYNGEE.